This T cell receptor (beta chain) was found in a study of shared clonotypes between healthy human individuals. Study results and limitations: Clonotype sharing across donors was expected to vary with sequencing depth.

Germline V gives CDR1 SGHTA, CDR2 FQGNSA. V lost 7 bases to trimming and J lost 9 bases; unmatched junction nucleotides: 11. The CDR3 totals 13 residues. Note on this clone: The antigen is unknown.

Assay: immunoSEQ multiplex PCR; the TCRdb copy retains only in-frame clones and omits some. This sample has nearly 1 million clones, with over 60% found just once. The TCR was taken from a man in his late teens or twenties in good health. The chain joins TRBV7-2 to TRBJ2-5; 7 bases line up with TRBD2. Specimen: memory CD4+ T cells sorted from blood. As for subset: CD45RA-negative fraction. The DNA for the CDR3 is TGTGCCAGCACCCCGAGTAGTAGCGGGCCCCAGTACTTC. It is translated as CASTPSSSGPQYF.